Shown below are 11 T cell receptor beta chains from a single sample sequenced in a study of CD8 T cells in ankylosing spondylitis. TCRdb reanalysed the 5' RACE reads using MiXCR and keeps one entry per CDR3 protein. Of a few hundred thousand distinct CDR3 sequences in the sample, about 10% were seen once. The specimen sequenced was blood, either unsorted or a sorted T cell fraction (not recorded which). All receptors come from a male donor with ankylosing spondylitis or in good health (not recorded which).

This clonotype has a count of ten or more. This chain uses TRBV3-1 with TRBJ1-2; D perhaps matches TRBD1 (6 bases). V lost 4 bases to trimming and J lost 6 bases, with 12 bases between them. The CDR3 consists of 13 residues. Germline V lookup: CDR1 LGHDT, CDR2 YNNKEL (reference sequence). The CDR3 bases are TGTGCCAGCAGCCCGACAGGCTGGGATGGCTACACCTTC. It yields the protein CASSPTGWDGYTF.

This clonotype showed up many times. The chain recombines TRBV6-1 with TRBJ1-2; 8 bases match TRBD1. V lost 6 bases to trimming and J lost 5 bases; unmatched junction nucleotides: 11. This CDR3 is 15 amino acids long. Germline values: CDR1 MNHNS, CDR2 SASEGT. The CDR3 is CASSDVGQGSYGYTF. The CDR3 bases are TGTGCCAGCAGCGACGTTGGACAGGGTAGTTATGGCTACACCTTC.

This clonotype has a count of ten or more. The CDR3 sequence is CSAFRTGNTEAFF. The CDR3 nucleotides read TGCAGTGCTTTCCGGACGGGGAACACTGAAGCTTTCTTT. The chain joins TRBV20-1 to TRBJ1-1, with D hard to call. Trimming took 5 bases from V and 1 from J, leaving 11 bases between them. Germline values: CDR1 DFQATT, CDR2 SNEGSKA (reference sequence). The CDR3 extends over 13 amino acids.

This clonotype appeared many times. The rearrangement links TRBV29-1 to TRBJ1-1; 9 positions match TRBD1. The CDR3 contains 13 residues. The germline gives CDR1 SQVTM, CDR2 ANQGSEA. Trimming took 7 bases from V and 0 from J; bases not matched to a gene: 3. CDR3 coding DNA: TGCAGCGCAGGACAGGGGATGAACACTGAAGCTTTCTTT. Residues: CSAGQGMNTEAFF.

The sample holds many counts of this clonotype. This CDR3 is CASSTGTEPYEQYF. CDR3 sequence (DNA): TGTGCCAGCAGTACCGGGACGGAACCCTACGAGCAGTACTTC. This chain uses TRBV27 with TRBJ2-7; D assignment may be TRBD1 or TRBD2 (5 bases each). V was cut by 5 bases and J by 2 bases, with 13 bases left in between. The CDR3 is 14 residues long. Germline V gene lookup returns CDR1 MNHEY and CDR2 SMNVEV (reference sequence).

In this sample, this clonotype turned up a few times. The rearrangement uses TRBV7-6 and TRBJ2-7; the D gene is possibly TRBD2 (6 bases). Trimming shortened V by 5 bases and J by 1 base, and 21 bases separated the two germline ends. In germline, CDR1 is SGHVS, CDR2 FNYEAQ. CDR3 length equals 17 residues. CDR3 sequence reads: CASSADPRLEISYEQYF. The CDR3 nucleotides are TGTGCCAGCAGCGCCGACCCACGACTAGAAATTTCCTACGAGCAGTACTTC.

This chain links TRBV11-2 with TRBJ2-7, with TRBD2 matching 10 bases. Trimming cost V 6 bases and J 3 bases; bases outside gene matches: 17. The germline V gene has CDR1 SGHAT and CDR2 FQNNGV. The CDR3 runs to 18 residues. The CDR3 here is CASRRTQSGSGGIYEQYF. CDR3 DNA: TGTGCCAGCAGGCGCACTCAATCGGGTAGCGGGGGGATCTACGAGCAGTACTTC.

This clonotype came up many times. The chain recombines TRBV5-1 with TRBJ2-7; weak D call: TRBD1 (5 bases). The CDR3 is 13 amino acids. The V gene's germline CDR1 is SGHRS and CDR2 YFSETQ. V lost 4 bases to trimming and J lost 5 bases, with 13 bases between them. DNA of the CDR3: TGCGCCAGCAGCAAAGGACACGGCGACGAGCAGTACTTC. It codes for CASSKGHGDEQYF.

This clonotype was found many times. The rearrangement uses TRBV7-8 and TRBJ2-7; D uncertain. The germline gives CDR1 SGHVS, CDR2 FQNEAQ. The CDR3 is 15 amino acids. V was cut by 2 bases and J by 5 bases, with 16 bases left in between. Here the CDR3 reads CASSLLRIPTNEQYF. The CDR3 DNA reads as TGTGCCAGCAGCTTATTGCGCATCCCTACCAACGAGCAGTACTTC.

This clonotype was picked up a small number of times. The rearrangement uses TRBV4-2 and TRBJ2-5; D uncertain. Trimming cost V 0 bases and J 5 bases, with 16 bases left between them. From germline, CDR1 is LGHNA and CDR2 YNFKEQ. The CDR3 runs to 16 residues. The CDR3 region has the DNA TGTGCCAGCAGCCAAGAACCAAGGGCTGAAGGGGAGACCCAGTACTTC. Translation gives CASSQEPRAEGETQYF.

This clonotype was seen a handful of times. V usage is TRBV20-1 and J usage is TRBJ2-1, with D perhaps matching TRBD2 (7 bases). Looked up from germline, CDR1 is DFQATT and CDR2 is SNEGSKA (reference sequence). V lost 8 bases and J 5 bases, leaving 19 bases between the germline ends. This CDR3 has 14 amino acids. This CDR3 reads CSPTTGRDHNEQFF. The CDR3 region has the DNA TGCAGTCCCACAACAGGGAGGGATCACAATGAGCAGTTCTTC.